The present T cell receptor beta chain was sequenced within a study of blood T cell repertoires in COVID-19. Sequencing used immunoSEQ multiplex PCR; TCRdb keeps in-frame clones, though not all of them. This sample has some 280,000 clones, with approximately 91% found just once. The CDR3 extends over 13 amino acids. The V call is TRBV21-1, the J call TRBJ1-4; TRBD1 was called by the table and not checked on the DNA. TRBV21-1 is described as a pseudogene. Sequences were obtained from peripheral blood. This receptor was taken from a woman aged 35 to 49 who had recovered from COVID-19. CDR3 bases: TGTGCCAGCAGCAGATGGACAGTCGAAAAACTGTTTTTT. This codes for CASSRWTVEKLFF.